The 17 T cell receptor beta chains presented below share a single source sample, sequenced in a study of siplizumab effects on memory and regulatory T cells. Data came from immunoSEQ multiplex PCR; TCRdb stores just in-frame clones and leaves some out. This sample has around 45,000 clones; about 90% occur once, and the top ten carry approximately 0.3%. The sample comprised naive CD8+ T cells sorted from blood. Receptor source: a human donor in good health.

The CDR3 DNA follows: TGTGCCAGCAGGGGGGGTTATGAGCAGTTCTTC. Its protein product is CASRGGYEQFF. The chain links TRBV27 to TRBJ2-1, with a possible D match to TRBD2 (6 bases). The ends were cut back, 6 bases at V and 8 bases at J, with 8 bases in the middle. The CDR3 is 11 residues long. Per germline, CDR1 MNHEY and CDR2 SMNVEV (reference sequence).

This chain's CDR3 is CASSLGLGQTAYEQYF. CDR3 nucleotides: TGTGCCAGCAGCTTAGGGCTCGGACAGACCGCCTACGAGCAGTACTTC. The rearrangement joins TRBV7-9 to TRBJ2-7, with D possibly TRBD1 on 6 matching bases. V lost 1 base to trimming and J lost 2 bases, with 15 bases between them. The CDR3 covers 16 residues. Looked up from germline, CDR1 is SEHNR and CDR2 is FQNEAQ (reference sequence).

CDR3 residues: CASSHGVSGANVLTF. The CDR3 DNA follows: TGTGCCAGCAGCCATGGGGTCTCTGGGGCCAACGTCCTGACTTTC. This chain connects TRBV14 to TRBJ2-6, with D hard to call. The CDR3 is made up of 15 amino acids. V gave up 3 bases and J gave up 0 bases, with 6 bases separating them. Germline CDR1 SGHDN, CDR2 FVKESK.

The V and J genes are TRBV27 and TRBJ2-7, with TRBD2 as a possible D gene (6 bases). Germline values: CDR1 MNHEY, CDR2 SMNVEV (reference sequence). V was pared by 3 bases and J by 0 bases, with 9 bases between. This CDR3 has 14 residues. This CDR3 is CASSLVGSSYEQYF. In DNA, the CDR3 is TGTGCCAGCAGTTTGGTCGGGAGCTCCTACGAGCAGTACTTC.

The chain employs TRBV5-4 and TRBJ2-1, with unresolved D. Germline assignment: CDR1 SGHNT and CDR2 YYREEE (reference sequence). The CDR3 loop spans 13 amino acids. The germline V and J ends were trimmed by 3 bases and 5 bases, with 9 bases remaining between them. The CDR3 is CASSSRQNNEQFF. As DNA, the CDR3 is TGTGCCAGCAGCTCCAGACAAAACAATGAGCAGTTCTTC.

In its sample, this clone was seen once. The rearrangement joins TRBV9 to TRBJ2-7, with unresolved D. CDR1 is SGDLS, CDR2 YYNGEE, per germline. This CDR3 is 13 amino acids long. V was shortened by 4 bases and J by 9 bases, with 17 bases between the two germline ends. The CDR3 here is CASSTWAHGGQYF. As DNA, the CDR3 is TGTGCCAGCAGCACCTGGGCCCACGGTGGGCAGTACTTC.

The rearrangement joins TRBV9 to TRBJ1-1, with unresolved D. The germline CDR1 and CDR2 sequences are SGDLS and YYNGEE. The CDR3 is made up of 15 amino acids. Trimming took off 6 bases at V and 3 bases at J, with 18 bases between the two ends. CDR3 loop: CASTTLEGGYTEAFF. The CDR3 DNA reads as TGTGCCAGCACCACTTTGGAGGGCGGGTACACTGAAGCTTTCTTT.

The genes are TRBV4-1 and TRBJ1-1; 12 bases are shared with TRBD1. With V trimmed by 3 bases and J by 6 bases, 23 bases remained unmatched. The germline V gene encodes CDR1 MGHRA and CDR2 YSYEKL. This CDR3 spans 21 amino acids. CDR3 in DNA: TGCGCCAGCAGCCACCCACAAGAGGGGACAGGGGGCCCCGACCGGGGGTCTGAAGCTTTCTTT. Translated: CASSHPQEGTGGPDRGSEAFF.

This clone was seen a handful of times. The rearrangement joins TRBV6-4 to TRBJ2-2; D is unclear. Trimming shortened V by 6 bases and J by 7 bases, and 12 bases separated the two germline ends. The germline V gene has CDR1 MRHNA and CDR2 SNTAGT. The CDR3 spans 13 residues. Here the CDR3 DNA reads TGTGCCAGCAGCCGTCAATGGGGCGGGGAGCTGTTTTTT. Encoded protein: CASSRQWGGELFF.

The V gene is TRBV5-1, the J gene TRBJ2-1, with 7 positions matching TRBD1. J gave up 0 bases and V 2 bases, and 5 bases lay outside the gene matches. The CDR3 extends over 16 amino acids. Germline V gene lookup returns CDR1 SGHRS and CDR2 YFSETQ. CDR3 nucleotides: TGCGCCAGCAGCTTCTTTACAGGGGCCTCCTACAATGAGCAGTTCTTC. Residues: CASSFFTGASYNEQFF.

This clone was seen only once. The V and J genes are TRBV7-9 and TRBJ2-1; no clear D. The germline V gene has CDR1 SEHNR and CDR2 FQNEAQ (reference sequence). V shed 4 bases and J shed 0 bases, with 10 bases lying between them. The CDR3 is 15 residues long. CDR3 in DNA: TGTGCCAGCAGCTCCAAACTAAGCTCCTACAATGAGCAGTTCTTC. It codes for CASSSKLSSYNEQFF.

The chain couples TRBV7-9 to TRBJ2-1; D not certain. The V gene lost 5 bases and the J gene lost 3 bases, with 5 bases spanning the gap. The CDR3 is 12 amino acids. CDR1 is SEHNR, CDR2 FQNEAQ, per germline (reference sequence). Written as DNA, the CDR3 is TGTGCCAGCAGCCCTAGCTACAATGAGCAGTTCTTC. This codes for CASSPSYNEQFF.

The J gene is TRBJ2-7, the V gene TRBV5-5, with D uncertain. V lost 5 bases, J lost 2 bases, and 20 bases lay in between. Germline CDR1 SGHKS, CDR2 YYEKEE (reference sequence). The CDR3 is 16 residues long. The CDR3 DNA is TGTGCCAGCAGTCACCCATGGACCGGGTCCCCCTACGAGCAGTACTTC. Encoded protein: CASSHPWTGSPYEQYF. Using reference TRBV5-5 and TRBJ2-7 for the parts outside the CDR3, the full variable domain is DAGVTQSPTHLIKTRGQQVTLRCSPISGHKSVSWYQQVLGQGPQFIFQYYEKEERGRGNFPDRFSARQFPNYSSELNVNALLLGDSALYLCASSHPWTGSPYEQYFGPGTRLTVT.

V and J are TRBV14 and TRBJ1-2; 8 bases map to TRBD1. Per the germline V gene, CDR1 is SGHDN and CDR2 is FVKESK. V was clipped by 4 bases and J by 10 bases; unmatched bases: 8. The CDR3 sequence is 13 residues long. CDR3 nucleotides: TGTGCCAGCAGCCCTACAGGGGGGTGGGACTACACCTTC. As protein: CASSPTGGWDYTF.

V is TRBV2 and J is TRBJ2-7, with D possibly being TRBD1 (7 bases). CDR1 is SNHLY, CDR2 FYNNEI, per germline. V lost 0 bases and J 4 bases, leaving 19 bases between the germline ends. This CDR3 comprises 17 residues. CDR3 in amino acids: CASSEALSGGIGYEQYF. In DNA, the CDR3 is TGTGCCAGCAGTGAAGCGCTATCAGGGGGGATAGGGTACGAGCAGTACTTC.

Details on this clone: One end of the junction does not line up with germline, which may come from a read error. This chain connects TRBV11-2 to TRBJ1-5, with no clear D. The CDR3 loop spans 14 amino acids. In germline, CDR1 is SGHAT, CDR2 FQNNGV. The CDR3 region is CASSIDPFGQPQHF. CDR3 sequence (DNA): TGTGCCAGCAGCATAGACCCTTTTGGTCAGCCCCAGCATTTT.

The rearrangement joins TRBV6-5 to TRBJ2-7, with TRBD1 matching over 7 bases. With V trimmed by 4 bases and J by 7 bases, 13 bases remained unmatched. The CDR3 contains 15 residues. Germline values: CDR1 MNHEY, CDR2 SVGAGI. Here the CDR3 reads CASSSSGTDPFEQYF. The CDR3 coding sequence is TGTGCCAGCAGTTCCTCCGGGACAGACCCCTTTGAGCAGTACTTC.